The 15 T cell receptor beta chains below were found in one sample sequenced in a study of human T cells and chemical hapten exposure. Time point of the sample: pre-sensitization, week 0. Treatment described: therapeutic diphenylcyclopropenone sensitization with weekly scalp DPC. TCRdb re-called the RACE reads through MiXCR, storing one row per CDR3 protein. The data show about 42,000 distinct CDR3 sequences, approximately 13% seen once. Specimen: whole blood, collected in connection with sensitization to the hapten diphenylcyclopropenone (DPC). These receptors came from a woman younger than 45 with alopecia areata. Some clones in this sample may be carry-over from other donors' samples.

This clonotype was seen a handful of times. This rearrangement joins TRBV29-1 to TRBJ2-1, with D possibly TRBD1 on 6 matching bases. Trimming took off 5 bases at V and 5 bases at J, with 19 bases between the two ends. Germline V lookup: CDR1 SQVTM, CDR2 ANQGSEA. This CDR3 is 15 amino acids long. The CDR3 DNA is TGCAGCGTTCAGGAGACAGGTCGATTTAACAATGAGCAGTTCTTC. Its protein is CSVQETGRFNNEQFF.

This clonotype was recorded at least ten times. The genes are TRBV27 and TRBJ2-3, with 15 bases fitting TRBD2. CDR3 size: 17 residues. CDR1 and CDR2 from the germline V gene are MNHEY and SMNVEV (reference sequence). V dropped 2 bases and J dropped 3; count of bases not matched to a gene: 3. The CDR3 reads CASSLGLAGGPTDTQYF. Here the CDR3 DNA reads TGTGCCAGCAGTTTAGGACTAGCGGGAGGGCCGACAGATACGCAGTATTTT.

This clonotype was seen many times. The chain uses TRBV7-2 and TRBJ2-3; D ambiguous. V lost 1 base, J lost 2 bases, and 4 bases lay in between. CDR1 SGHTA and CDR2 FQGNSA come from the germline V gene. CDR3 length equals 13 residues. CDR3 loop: CASSLGYTDTQYF. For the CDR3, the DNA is TGTGCCAGCAGCTTAGGTTACACAGATACGCAGTATTTT.

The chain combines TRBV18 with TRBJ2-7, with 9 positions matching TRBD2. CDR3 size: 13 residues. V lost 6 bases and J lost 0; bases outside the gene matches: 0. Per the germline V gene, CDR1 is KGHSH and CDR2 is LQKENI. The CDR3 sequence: CASSREGSYEQYF. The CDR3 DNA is TGTGCCAGCTCGCGGGAGGGCTCCTACGAGCAGTACTTC.

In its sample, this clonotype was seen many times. CDR3 residues: CASSQQLAGGGQFF. CDR3 bases: TGCGCCAGCAGCCAACAACTAGCGGGAGGGGGGCAGTTCTTC. The V and J genes are TRBV4-3 and TRBJ2-1, with TRBD2 matching over 13 bases. The CDR3 is made up of 14 amino acids. V lost 2 bases to trimming and J lost 12 bases; unmatched junction nucleotides: 4. Looked up from germline, CDR1 is LGHNA and CDR2 is YSLEER.

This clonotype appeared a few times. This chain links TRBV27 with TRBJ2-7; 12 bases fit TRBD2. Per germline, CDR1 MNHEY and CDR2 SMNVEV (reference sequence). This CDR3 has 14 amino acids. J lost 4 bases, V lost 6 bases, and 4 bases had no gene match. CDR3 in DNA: TGTGCCAGCAGCTCGACTAGCGGGAGTTACGAGCAGTACTTC. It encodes CASSSTSGSYEQYF.

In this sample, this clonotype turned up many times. The DNA of the CDR3 is TGTGCCAGCAGCCAATCGATGGACGGAAAACTGTTTTTT. Encoded protein: CASSQSMDGKLFF. This chain links TRBV16 with TRBJ1-4, with no clear D. Trimming shortened V by 0 bases and J by 10 bases, and 9 bases separated the two germline ends. There are 13 residues in the CDR3. Per germline, CDR1 KGHSY and CDR2 FQNENV.

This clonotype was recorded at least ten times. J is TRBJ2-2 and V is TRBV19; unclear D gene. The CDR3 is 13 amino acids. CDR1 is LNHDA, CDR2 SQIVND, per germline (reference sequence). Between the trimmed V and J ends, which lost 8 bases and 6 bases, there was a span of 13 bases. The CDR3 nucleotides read TGTGCCAGTCCCGTGCTCTCCCCCGGGGAGCTGTTTTTT. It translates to CASPVLSPGELFF.

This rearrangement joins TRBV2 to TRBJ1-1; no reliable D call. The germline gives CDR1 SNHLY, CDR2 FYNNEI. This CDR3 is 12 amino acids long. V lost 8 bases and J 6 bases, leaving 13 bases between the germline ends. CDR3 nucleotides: TGTGCCAGCGGGCCCCAACGGCCTGAAGCTTTCTTT. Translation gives CASGPQRPEAFF.

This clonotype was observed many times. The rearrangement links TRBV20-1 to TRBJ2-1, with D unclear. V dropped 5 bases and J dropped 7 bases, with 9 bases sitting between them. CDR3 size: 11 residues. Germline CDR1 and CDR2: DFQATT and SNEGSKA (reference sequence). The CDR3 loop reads CSAFKRNEQFF. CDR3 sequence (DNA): TGCAGTGCTTTTAAAAGGAATGAGCAGTTCTTC.

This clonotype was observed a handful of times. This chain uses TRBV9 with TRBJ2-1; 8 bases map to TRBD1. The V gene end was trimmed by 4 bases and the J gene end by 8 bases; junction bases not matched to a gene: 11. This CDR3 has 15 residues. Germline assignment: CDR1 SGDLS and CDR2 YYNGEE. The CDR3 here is CASSLSGTGGDEQFF. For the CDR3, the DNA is TGTGCCAGCAGCCTCTCCGGGACAGGAGGCGATGAGCAGTTCTTC.

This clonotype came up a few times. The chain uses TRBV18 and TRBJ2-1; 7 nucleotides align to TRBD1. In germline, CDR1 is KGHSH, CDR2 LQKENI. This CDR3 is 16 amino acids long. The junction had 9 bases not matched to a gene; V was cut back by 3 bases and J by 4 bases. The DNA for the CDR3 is TGTGCCAGCTCACCTGGACAGGCGAATCTGTACAATGAGCAGTTCTTC. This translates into CASSPGQANLYNEQFF.

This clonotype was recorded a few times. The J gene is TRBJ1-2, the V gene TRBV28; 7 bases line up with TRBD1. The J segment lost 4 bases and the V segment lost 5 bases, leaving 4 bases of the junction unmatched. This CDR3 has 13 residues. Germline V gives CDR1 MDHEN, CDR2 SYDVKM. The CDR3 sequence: CASSQDRAYGYTF. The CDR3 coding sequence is TGTGCCAGCAGTCAAGACAGGGCCTATGGCTACACCTTC.

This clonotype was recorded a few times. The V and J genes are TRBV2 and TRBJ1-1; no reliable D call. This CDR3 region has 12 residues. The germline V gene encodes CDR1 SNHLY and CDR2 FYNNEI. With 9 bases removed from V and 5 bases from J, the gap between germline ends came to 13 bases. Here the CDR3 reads CAREVEVTEAFF. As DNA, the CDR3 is TGTGCCAGAGAGGTAGAGGTTACTGAAGCTTTCTTT.

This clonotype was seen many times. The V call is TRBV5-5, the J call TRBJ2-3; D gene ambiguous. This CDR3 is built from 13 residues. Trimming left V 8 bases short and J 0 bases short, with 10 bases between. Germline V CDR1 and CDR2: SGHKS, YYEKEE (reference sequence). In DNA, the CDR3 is TGTGCCAGTGATGTAACTAGCACAGATACGCAGTATTTT. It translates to CASDVTSTDTQYF.